These 23 T cell receptor beta chains share one sample of origin, sequenced in a study of shared clonotypes between healthy human individuals. Measured with immunoSEQ multiplex PCR; TCRdb has only the in-frame clones, and not every one. The data show some 550,000 clones, roughly 97% seen once. Sequencing was carried out using naive CD4+ T cells sorted from blood. This sample's subset: CD45RA+ positively selected. The receptors here all came from a woman in her twenties or thirties in good health.

The chain uses TRBV5-1 and TRBJ2-7; 9 bases are a match to TRBD2. J gave up 3 bases and V 0 bases, and 4 bases lay outside the gene matches. Germline CDR1 is SGHRS and CDR2 is YFSETQ. The CDR3 spans 15 residues. DNA for the CDR3: TGCGCCAGCAGCTTGGGACTAGCGGAAATCTACGAGCAGTACTTC. This encodes CASSLGLAEIYEQYF.

The rearrangement joins TRBV30 to TRBJ2-1; 7 bases match TRBD1. Unmatched junction bases numbered 7, after V lost 4 bases and J lost 7 bases. Germline V gene lookup returns CDR1 GTSNPN and CDR2 SVGIG (reference sequence). This CDR3 is built from 13 residues. Written as DNA, the CDR3 is TGTGCCTGGACCCTCATACAGGGGAATGAGCAGTTCTTC. It is translated as CAWTLIQGNEQFF.

V gene TRBV4-1 combines with J gene TRBJ1-1; TRBD1 aligns across 7 bases. This CDR3 contains 15 residues. The trim removed 4 bases at V and 2 bases at J, leaving 7 bases unmatched. In germline, CDR1 is MGHRA, CDR2 YSYEKL. CDR3 in amino acids: CASSLTGTANTEAFF. The CDR3 DNA reads TGCGCCAGCAGCCTGACCGGGACAGCTAACACTGAAGCTTTCTTT.

The rearrangement joins TRBV6-1 to TRBJ2-2; no clear D. The CDR3 is 17 residues long. Germline values: CDR1 MNHNS, CDR2 SASEGT. Trimming removed 2 bases at V and 5 bases at J, with 18 bases between. The CDR3 coding sequence is TGTGCCAGCAGTGAACTACAACGGACCCTGGGAACCGGGGAGCTGTTTTTT. It translates to CASSELQRTLGTGELFF.

The chain carries TRBV7-9 and TRBJ2-1; D not certain. The CDR3 has 11 amino acids. Germline V gives CDR1 SEHNR, CDR2 FQNEAQ (reference sequence). The V gene lost 6 bases and the J gene lost 4 bases, with 4 bases spanning the gap. CDR3 DNA sequence: TGTGCCAGCAGTGGGTACAATGAGCAGTTCTTC. It yields the protein CASSGYNEQFF.

V and J are TRBV7-2 and TRBJ2-5, with a possible D match to TRBD2 (6 bases). The germline CDR1 and CDR2 sequences are SGHTA and FQGNSA. V gave up 0 bases and J gave up 2 bases, with 13 bases separating them. The CDR3 is 16 residues long. The CDR3 loop is CASSLAGTSGQETQYF. As DNA, the CDR3 is TGTGCCAGCAGCTTAGCAGGGACTTCGGGGCAAGAGACCCAGTACTTC.

A single count supports this clone. The chain employs TRBV28 and TRBJ1-5, with 7 bases lining up with TRBD1. CDR3 length: 18 residues. Trimming removed 6 bases from V and 7 bases from J; junction bases left unmatched: 21. CDR1 and CDR2 from the germline V gene are MDHEN and SYDVKM. The CDR3 DNA is TGTGCCAGCAGAAAACGAATCCTCGGGACAGACCGTAGACAGCCCCAGCATTTT. Its protein product is CASRKRILGTDRRQPQHF. The whole variable domain, remainder taken from reference TRBV28 and TRBJ1-5, is DVKVTQSSRYLVKRTGEKVFLECVQDMDHENMFWYRQDPGLGLRLIYFSYDVKMKEKGDIPEGYSVSREKKERFSLILESASTNQTSMYLCASRKRILGTDRRQPQHFGDGTRLSIL.

This clone showed up just once. The V call is TRBV11-2, the J call TRBJ2-5; TRBD1 matches 8 bases. The DNA end lines up better with TRBJ2-7; the J call may be wrong. CDR1 SGHAT and CDR2 FQNNGV come from the germline V gene. The length of the CDR3 is 15 residues. The CDR3 spells CASSLDPGQAYEQYF. The CDR3, as DNA: TGTGCCAGCAGCTTAGACCCGGGACAGGCCTACGAGCAGTACTTC.

V and J are TRBV27 and TRBJ2-3, with D tentatively TRBD2 (6 bases). The ends were cut back, 6 bases at V and 2 bases at J, with 15 bases in the middle. The V gene's germline CDR1 is MNHEY and CDR2 SMNVEV (reference sequence). This CDR3 has 15 amino acids. CDR3 in amino acids: CASRDSGPLTDTQYF. The DNA of the CDR3 is TGTGCCAGCAGGGATAGCGGCCCTCTCACAGATACGCAGTATTTT.

This rearrangement joins TRBV15 to TRBJ2-4; D uncertain. Per germline, CDR1 LNHNV and CDR2 YYDKDF (reference sequence). Trimming removed 0 bases from V and 0 bases from J, with 15 bases in between. The CDR3 is made up of 18 amino acids. The CDR3 nucleotides are TGTGCCACCAGCAGAGAGAAATCGTCCGCCTTAGCCAAAAACATTCAGTACTTC. This gives the protein CATSREKSSALAKNIQYF.

The CDR3 spells CASSRQGNEQYF. The CDR3 region has the DNA TGCGCCAGCAGCCGGCAGGGTAACGAGCAGTACTTC. The chain recombines TRBV4-1 with TRBJ2-7, with D possibly matching TRBD1 (5 bases). Trimming shortened V by 4 bases and J by 5 bases, and 9 bases separated the two germline ends. The CDR3 covers 12 residues. Germline V gene data show CDR1 as MGHRA and CDR2 as YSYEKL.

The chain recombines TRBV30 with TRBJ2-3; TRBD1 might be the D (6 bases). The V end lost 8 bases, the J end lost 2 bases, and 17 bases lay between the germline ends. The CDR3 is 14 amino acids. Looked up from germline, CDR1 is GTSNPN and CDR2 is SVGIG (reference sequence). The CDR3 sequence: CARSGQGNTDTQYF. CDR3 DNA sequence: TGTGCCCGATCGGGTCAGGGGAACACAGATACGCAGTATTTT.

This chain links TRBV5-1 with TRBJ2-1; 8 bases are a match to TRBD2. Per germline, CDR1 SGHRS and CDR2 YFSETQ. J lost 7 bases, V lost 7 bases, and 13 bases had no gene match. The CDR3 extends over 15 amino acids. CDR3: CASGPGRADWNEQFF. For the CDR3, the DNA is TGCGCCAGCGGGCCCGGGAGGGCCGATTGGAATGAGCAGTTCTTC.

The rearrangement joins TRBV7-2 to TRBJ2-5, with TRBD2 matching over 10 bases. The J call is uncertain, as TRBJ2-7 better fits the DNA end. Per germline, CDR1 SGHTA and CDR2 FQGNSA. This CDR3 is built from 14 residues. In nucleotides, the CDR3 is TGTGCCAGCAGCTCGCTAGCGGGAGAAGTCGAGCAGTACTTC. This sequence encodes CASSSLAGEVEQYF.

In its sample, this clone was seen once. The J gene is TRBJ2-7, the V gene TRBV7-2; D is ambiguous. V lost 4 bases, J lost 3 bases, and 4 bases lay in between. Germline assignment: CDR1 SGHTA and CDR2 FQGNSA. The CDR3 spans 11 residues. This CDR3 is CASSSHYEQYF. In DNA form, the CDR3 reads TGTGCCAGCAGCTCCCACTACGAGCAGTACTTC.

The chain joins TRBV28 to TRBJ1-2; D is undetermined. The CDR3 has 11 amino acids. Germline assignment: CDR1 MDHEN and CDR2 SYDVKM. Trimming took off 6 bases at V and 7 bases at J, with 9 bases between the two ends. The DNA of the CDR3 is TGTGCCAGCAGGGCAGAGGGTGGCTACACCTTC. Amino acid sequence: CASRAEGGYTF.

This clone was counted a few times. The V and J genes are TRBV19 and TRBJ1-5; D call uncertain. The germline V and J ends were trimmed by 5 bases and 0 bases, with 8 bases remaining between them. The CDR3 is made up of 14 amino acids. The germline V gene has CDR1 LNHDA and CDR2 SQIVND (reference sequence). This chain's CDR3 is CASSSGDSNQPQHF. In DNA form, the CDR3 reads TGTGCCAGTAGTTCCGGGGATAGCAATCAGCCCCAGCATTTT.

The chain carries TRBV28 and TRBJ2-5; TRBD1 aligns across 7 bases. The assigned J gene may be wrong: the sequence end matches TRBJ2-7 better. This CDR3 spans 15 amino acids. CDR1 is MDHEN and CDR2 is SYDVKM in the germline V gene. CDR3 residues: CASINGTDVSYEQYF. CDR3 nucleotides: TGTGCCAGCATTAACGGGACAGACGTTTCCTACGAGCAGTACTTC.

The gene calls are TRBV28 and TRBJ2-7; D may be TRBD2 (6 bases). The germline V gene encodes CDR1 MDHEN and CDR2 SYDVKM. The V and J ends lost 6 bases and 4 bases respectively, with 13 bases between them. This CDR3 is built from 13 residues. CDR3 nucleotides: TGTGCCAGCAGGGCCGGGAGAAGGTACGAGCAGTACTTC. As protein: CASRAGRRYEQYF.

This sequence joins TRBV7-2 and TRBJ1-2; D is possibly TRBD1 (6 bases). Germline assignment: CDR1 SGHTA and CDR2 FQGNSA. CDR3 length: 14 residues. Trimming took 1 base from V and 8 from J, leaving 14 bases between them. For the CDR3, the DNA is TGTGCCAGCAGCTTAGTGGCGACAGGCTACGGCTACACCTTC. It yields the protein CASSLVATGYGYTF. Full variable domain (missing parts from reference TRBV7-2 and TRBJ1-2): GAGVSQSPSNKVTEKGKDVELRCDPISGHTALYWYRQSLGQGLEFLIYFQGNSAPDKSGLPSDRFSAERTGGSVSTLTIQRTQQEDSAVYLCASSLVATGYGYTFGSGTRLTVV.

The chain links TRBV28 to TRBJ1-5; TRBD1 aligns across 8 bases. Germline V gives CDR1 MDHEN, CDR2 SYDVKM. J was trimmed by 0 bases and V by 4 bases; bases with no gene match: 11. The CDR3 has 18 amino acids. The CDR3: CASSSWRQGIYSNQPQHF. The CDR3 DNA sequence: TGTGCCAGCAGTTCTTGGAGACAGGGGATTTATAGCAATCAGCCCCAGCATTTT.

V usage is TRBV4-1 and J usage is TRBJ1-5, with 9 nucleotides matching TRBD1. The CDR3 is 20 residues long. V lost 0 bases to trimming and J lost 4 bases; unmatched junction nucleotides: 16. The V gene's germline CDR1 is MGHRA and CDR2 YSYEKL. The CDR3 DNA is TGCGCCAGCAGCCAAGATCCGAGACAGGGGGTGTTAGCGAGAAATCAGCCCCAGCATTTT. Translating it yields CASSQDPRQGVLARNQPQHF.

The chain carries TRBV28 and TRBJ2-1; 8 bases line up with TRBD2. J gave up 7 bases and V 8 bases, and 10 bases lay outside the gene matches. The germline gives CDR1 MDHEN, CDR2 SYDVKM. The CDR3 is made up of 14 amino acids. The CDR3 DNA reads as TGTGCCAGCGTCATTGGACTAGCTCCTAATGAGCAGTTCTTC. It yields the protein CASVIGLAPNEQFF.